This T cell receptor (beta chain) is from a study of blood T cell repertoires in COVID-19. V trimming: 8 bases; J trimming: 1 base; junction bases outside the gene matches: 8. Germline loops: CDR1 SEHNR, CDR2 FQNEAQ (reference sequence). CDR3 size: 16 residues. Libraries were prepared by immunoSEQ multiplex PCR; TCRdb keeps only in-frame clonotypes and omits some of them. Found here are over 250,000 clones, roughly 87% of them singletons; the top ten hold roughly 0.8%. The rearrangement uses TRBV7-9 and TRBJ2-3, with 11 bases aligning to TRBD2. This clonotype was sampled from a woman in her twenties or thirties with acute or convalescent COVID-19. Sequencing was carried out using peripheral blood. Here the CDR3 DNA reads TGTGCCAGCCTCTCTAGCGGGAGGTTGGGCACAGATACGCAGTATTTT. It encodes CASLSSGRLGTDTQYF.